The sequence of this T cell receptor (beta chain) was determined in a study of T cells in Graves' hyperthyroidism and ophthalmopathy. Stable hyperthyroidism: no ophthalmopathy progression over 18 months of follow-up. The PBMCs were taken from about 9.7 ml of fresh peripheral blood. RNA transcripts served as the template for amplifying TCR beta CDR3 regions. First-round RT-PCR of the TCR CDR3 relied on the HTBI primer set. MiXCR was run by TCRdb on the multiplex PCR reads, yielding one entry per CDR3 protein. There are 450,000 to 600,000 distinct CDR3 sequences in the sample; about 14% occur only once, and roughly 14% lies in the top ten. Trimming pared 3 bases from V and 1 base from J, leaving 9 bases between. The CDR3 has 14 residues. Germline CDR1 reads ENHRY; CDR2 reads SYGVKD.

The sequenced sample consisted of blood. The TCR sequence derives from a woman in her thirties or forties with Graves' hyperthyroidism. J is TRBJ1-1 and V is TRBV10-3; D may be TRBD1 (6 bases). CDR3 sequence (DNA): TGTGCCATCAGTGAACAACAGGGGAACACTGAAGCTTTCTTT. Translation: CAISEQQGNTEAFF.